A single sample is the source of the 2 T cell receptor beta chains below, sequenced in a study of blood T cell repertoires in COVID-19. Method: immunoSEQ multiplex PCR; TCRdb's copy keeps in-frame clones and lacks some. The table lists tens of thousands of clones, about 71% of them singletons. Sequenced: peripheral blood. These receptor sequences come from a woman aged 45-60 years with acute or convalescent COVID-19.

This clone was recorded many times. The rearrangement joins TRBV9 to TRBJ2-3; 9 bases are shared with TRBD2. V shed 4 bases, J shed 6 bases, and the junction held 6 bases outside the gene matches. Per the germline V gene, CDR1 is SGDLS and CDR2 is YYNGEE. The CDR3 has 14 amino acids. CDR3 in amino acids: CASSQASGADTQYF. The CDR3, as DNA: TGTGCCAGCAGCCAAGCTAGCGGGGCGGATACGCAGTATTTT.

The chain uses TRBV19 and TRBJ1-2, with a possible D match to TRBD1 (5 bases). Trimming took 4 bases from V and 7 from J, leaving 19 bases between them. The CDR3 consists of 15 residues. Germline loops: CDR1 LNHDA, CDR2 SQIVND (reference sequence). CDR3 loop: CASSTTALGASGYTF. The CDR3 bases are TGTGCCAGTAGTACCACAGCGCTAGGGGCTTCTGGCTACACCTTC.